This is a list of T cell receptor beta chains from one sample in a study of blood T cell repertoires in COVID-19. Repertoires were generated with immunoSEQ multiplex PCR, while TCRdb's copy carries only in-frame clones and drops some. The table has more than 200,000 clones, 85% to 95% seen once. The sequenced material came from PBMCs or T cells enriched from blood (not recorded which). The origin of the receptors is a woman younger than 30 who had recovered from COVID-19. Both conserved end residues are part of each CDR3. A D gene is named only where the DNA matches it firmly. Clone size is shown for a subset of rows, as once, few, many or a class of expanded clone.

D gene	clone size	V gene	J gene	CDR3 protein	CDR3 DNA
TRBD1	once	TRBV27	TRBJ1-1	CASSLNRGNTEAFF	TGTGCCAGCAGTTTAAACAGGGGAAACACTGAAGCTTTCTTT
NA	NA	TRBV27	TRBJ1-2	CASSPWAGSSYGYTF	TGTGCCAGCAGTCCTTGGGCAGGGTCTAGCTATGGCTACACCTTC
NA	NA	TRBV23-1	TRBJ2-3	CASSQSSIPRTDTQYF	TGCGCCAGCAGTCAATCCTCTATTCCGAGGACAGATACGCAGTATTTT
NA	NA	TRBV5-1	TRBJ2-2	CASSLVGGTTGELFF	TGCGCCAGCAGCTTGGTGGGAGGTACCACCGGGGAGCTGTTTTTT
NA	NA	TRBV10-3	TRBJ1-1	CAISGTYGGTEAFF	TGTGCCATCTCTGGGACCTACGGGGGCACTGAAGCTTTCTTT
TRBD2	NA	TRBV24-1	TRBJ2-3	CATSDLWGGGADTQYF	TGTGCCACCAGTGATCTGTGGGGGGGTGGAGCAGATACGCAGTATTTT
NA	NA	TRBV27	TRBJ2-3	CASSSSRGTDTQYF	TGTGCCAGCAGTTCATCAAGGGGGACAGATACGCAGTATTTT
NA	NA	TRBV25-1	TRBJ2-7	CASSRTTRPYEQYF	TGTGCCAGCAGCCGTACAACCCGCCCCTACGAGCAGTACTTC
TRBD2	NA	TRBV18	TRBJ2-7	CASSQGLEYEQYF	TGTGCCAGCTCACAGGGACTAGAATACGAGCAGTACTTC
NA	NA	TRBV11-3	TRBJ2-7	CASSPLRGAYEQYF	TGTGCCAGCAGCCCCCTCCGCGGTGCATACGAGCAGTACTTC
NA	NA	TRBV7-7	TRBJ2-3	CASSLAFGGVDTQYF	TGTGCTAGCAGCTTAGCTTTTGGCGGGGTAGATACGCAGTATTTT
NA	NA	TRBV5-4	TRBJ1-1	CASSLLRGGEAFF	TGTGCCAGCAGCTTGTTGCGGGGCGGCGAAGCTTTCTTT
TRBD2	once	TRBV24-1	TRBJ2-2	CATSDLGGLAGNTGELFF	TGTGCCACCAGTGATTTAGGTGGTCTAGCGGGGAACACCGGGGAGCTGTTTTTT
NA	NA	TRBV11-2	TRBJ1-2	CASSLDPGSNYGYTF	TGTGCCAGCAGCTTAGATCCTGGCAGTAACTATGGCTACACCTTC
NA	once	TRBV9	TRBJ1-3	CASSVAGGGGNTIYF	TGTGCCAGCAGCGTAGCTGGAGGTGGTGGAAACACCATATATTTT
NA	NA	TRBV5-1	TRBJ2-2	CASSQEGENTGELFF	TGCGCCAGCAGCCAGGAGGGAGAGAACACCGGGGAGCTGTTTTTT
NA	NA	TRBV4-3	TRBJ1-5	CASSQDRLQGNQPQHF	TGCGCCAGCAGCCAAGATAGGTTGCAGGGAAATCAGCCCCAGCATTTT
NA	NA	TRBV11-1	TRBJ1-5	CASSLGTEQPQHF	TGTGCCAGCAGCTTAGGGACAGAGCAGCCCCAGCATTTT
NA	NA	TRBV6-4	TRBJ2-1	CASSGQASYNEQFF	TGTGCCAGCAGTGGACAGGCTTCCTACAATGAGCAGTTCTTC
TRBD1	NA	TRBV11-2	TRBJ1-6	CASSRWTGGGSPLHF	TGTGCCAGCAGCCGGTGGACAGGGGGCGGTTCACCCCTCCACTTT
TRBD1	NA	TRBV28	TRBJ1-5	CASSAPTGYSNQPQHF	TGTGCCAGCAGTGCCCCGACAGGGTATAGCAATCAGCCCCAGCATTTT
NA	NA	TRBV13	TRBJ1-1	CASSLFGAANTEAFF	TGTGCCAGCAGCTTGTTTGGGGCGGCGAACACTGAAGCTTTCTTT
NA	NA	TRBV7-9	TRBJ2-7	CASSSLFGMAYEQYF	TGTGCCAGCAGCTCCCTTTTCGGGATGGCCTACGAGCAGTACTTC
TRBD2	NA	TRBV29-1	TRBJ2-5	CSVEGAGETQYF	TGCAGCGTTGAAGGAGCGGGGGAGACCCAGTACTTC
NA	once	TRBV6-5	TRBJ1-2	CASSYLWGGQKYGYTF	TGTGCCAGCAGTTATTTATGGGGCGGACAGAAATATGGCTACACCTTC